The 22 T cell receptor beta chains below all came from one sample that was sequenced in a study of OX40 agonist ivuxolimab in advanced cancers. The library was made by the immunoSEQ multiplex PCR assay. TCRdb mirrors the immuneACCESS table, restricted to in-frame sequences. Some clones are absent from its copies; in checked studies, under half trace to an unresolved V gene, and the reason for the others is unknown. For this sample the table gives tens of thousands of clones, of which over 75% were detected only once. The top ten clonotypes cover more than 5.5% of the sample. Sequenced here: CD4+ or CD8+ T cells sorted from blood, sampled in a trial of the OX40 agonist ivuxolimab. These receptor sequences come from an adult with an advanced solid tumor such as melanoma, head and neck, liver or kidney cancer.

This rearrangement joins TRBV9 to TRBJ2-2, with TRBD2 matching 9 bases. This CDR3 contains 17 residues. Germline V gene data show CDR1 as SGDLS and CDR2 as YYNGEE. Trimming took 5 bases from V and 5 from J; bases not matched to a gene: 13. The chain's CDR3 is CASSPGLAYRRTGELFF. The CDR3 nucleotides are TGTGCCAGCAGTCCCGGACTAGCGTATCGGAGGACCGGGGAGCTGTTTTTT.

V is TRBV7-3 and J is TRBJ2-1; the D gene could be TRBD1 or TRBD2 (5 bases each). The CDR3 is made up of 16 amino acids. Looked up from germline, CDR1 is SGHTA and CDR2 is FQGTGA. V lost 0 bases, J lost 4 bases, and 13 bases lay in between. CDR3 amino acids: CASSLTARGLYNEQFF. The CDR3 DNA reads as TGTGCCAGCAGCTTAACCGCCCGGGGCCTTTACAATGAGCAGTTCTTC.

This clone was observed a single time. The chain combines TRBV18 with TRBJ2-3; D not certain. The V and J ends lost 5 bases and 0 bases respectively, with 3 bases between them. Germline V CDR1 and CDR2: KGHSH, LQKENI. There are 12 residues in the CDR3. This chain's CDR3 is CASSTSTDTQYF. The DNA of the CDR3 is TGTGCCAGCTCAACTAGCACAGATACGCAGTATTTT.

Here the CDR3 DNA reads TGTGCCAGCTCACCACCGGGGGGGGATACGCAGTATTTT. Translated: CASSPPGGDTQYF. The rearrangement joins TRBV18 to TRBJ2-3; TRBD2 agrees at 7 bases. The CDR3 is 13 amino acids. Germline CDR1 KGHSH, CDR2 LQKENI. The V gene end was trimmed by 0 bases and the J gene end by 6 bases; junction bases not matched to a gene: 0.

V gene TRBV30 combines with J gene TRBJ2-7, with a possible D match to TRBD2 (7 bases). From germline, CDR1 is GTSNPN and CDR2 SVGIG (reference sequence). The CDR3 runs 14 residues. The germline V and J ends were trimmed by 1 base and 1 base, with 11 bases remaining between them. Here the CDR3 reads CAWSAGGASYEQYF. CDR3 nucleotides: TGTGCCTGGAGTGCGGGGGGCGCGTCCTACGAGCAGTACTTC.

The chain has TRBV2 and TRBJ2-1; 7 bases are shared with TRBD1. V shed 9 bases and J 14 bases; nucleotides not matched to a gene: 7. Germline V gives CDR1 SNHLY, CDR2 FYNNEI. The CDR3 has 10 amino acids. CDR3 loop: CASRTGQKFF. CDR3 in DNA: TGTGCCAGTAGAACGGGACAGAAGTTCTTC.

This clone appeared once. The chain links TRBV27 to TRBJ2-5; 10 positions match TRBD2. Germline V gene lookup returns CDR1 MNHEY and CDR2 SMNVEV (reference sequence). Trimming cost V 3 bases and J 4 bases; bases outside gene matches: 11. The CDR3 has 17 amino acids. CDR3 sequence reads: CASSLGAGGRSGETQYF. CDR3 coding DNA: TGTGCCAGCAGTTTGGGAGCGGGAGGGCGGTCGGGAGAGACCCAGTACTTC.

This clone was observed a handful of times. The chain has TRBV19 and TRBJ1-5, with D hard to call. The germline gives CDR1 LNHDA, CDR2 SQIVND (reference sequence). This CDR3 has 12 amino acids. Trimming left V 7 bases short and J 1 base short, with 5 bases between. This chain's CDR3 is CASTQSNQPQHF. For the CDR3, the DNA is TGTGCCAGTACACAGAGCAATCAGCCCCAGCATTTT.

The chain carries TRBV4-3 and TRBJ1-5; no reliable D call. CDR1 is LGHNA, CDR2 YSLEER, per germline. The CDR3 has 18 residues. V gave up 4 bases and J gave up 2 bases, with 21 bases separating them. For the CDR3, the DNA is TGCGCCAGCAGCCTCTGGCAGAGCCTTGGTGAGGGCAATCAGCCCCAGCATTTT. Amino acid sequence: CASSLWQSLGEGNQPQHF.

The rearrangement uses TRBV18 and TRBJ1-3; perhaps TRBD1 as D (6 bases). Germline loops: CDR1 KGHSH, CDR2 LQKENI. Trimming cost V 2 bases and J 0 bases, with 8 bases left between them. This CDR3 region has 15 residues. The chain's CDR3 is CASSPTGSSGNTIYF. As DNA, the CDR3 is TGTGCCAGCTCACCAACAGGGAGCTCTGGAAACACCATATATTTT.

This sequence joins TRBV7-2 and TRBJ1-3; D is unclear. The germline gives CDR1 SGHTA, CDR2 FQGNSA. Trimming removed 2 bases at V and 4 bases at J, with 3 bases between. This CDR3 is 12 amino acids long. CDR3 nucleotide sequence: TGTGCCAGCAGCTTATACGGAAACACCATATATTTT. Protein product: CASSLYGNTIYF.

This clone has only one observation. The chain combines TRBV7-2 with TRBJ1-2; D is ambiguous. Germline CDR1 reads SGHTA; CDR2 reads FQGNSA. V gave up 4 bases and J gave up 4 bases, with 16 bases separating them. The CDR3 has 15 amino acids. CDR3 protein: CASSSSGTGGYGYTF. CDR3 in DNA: TGTGCCAGCAGCTCCTCAGGAACGGGAGGCTATGGCTACACCTTC.

CDR3: CASSFMGLEQYF. CDR3 DNA sequence: TGTGCCAGCAGTTTCATGGGGCTGGAGCAGTACTTC. This rearrangement joins TRBV28 to TRBJ2-7; possibly TRBD1 for D (5 bases). This CDR3 region has 12 residues. V was trimmed by 3 bases and J by 7 bases, leaving 10 bases between them. In germline, CDR1 is MDHEN, CDR2 SYDVKM. Supplemented by reference TRBV28 and TRBJ2-7, the full variable domain reads DVKVTQSSRYLVKRTGEKVFLECVQDMDHENMFWYRQDPGLGLRLIYFSYDVKMKEKGDIPEGYSVSREKKERFSLILESASTNQTSMYLCASSFMGLEQYFGPGTRLTVT.

The CDR3 spells CASTRGGGGETQYF. Here the CDR3 DNA reads TGCGCCAGCACCCGCGGGGGGGGTGGAGAGACCCAGTACTTC. This chain connects TRBV5-1 to TRBJ2-5; TRBD2 aligns across 9 bases. Germline V gene data show CDR1 as SGHRS and CDR2 as YFSETQ. This CDR3 contains 14 residues. Unmatched junction bases numbered 7, after V lost 6 bases and J lost 4 bases.

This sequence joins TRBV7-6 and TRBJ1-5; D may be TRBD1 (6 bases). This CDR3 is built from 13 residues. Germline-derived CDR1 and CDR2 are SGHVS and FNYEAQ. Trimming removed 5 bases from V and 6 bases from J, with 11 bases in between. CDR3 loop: CASSAKGGQPQHF. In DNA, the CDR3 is TGTGCCAGCAGCGCCAAGGGGGGTCAGCCCCAGCATTTT.

As DNA, the CDR3 is TGTGCCAGCAGCCAAGAGGCGGCGGGAGAGTACTACGAGCAGTACTTC. Translation gives CASSQEAAGEYYEQYF. This chain links TRBV4-2 with TRBJ2-7; 7 bases are shared with TRBD2. J was trimmed by 3 bases and V by 0 bases; bases with no gene match: 8. This CDR3 is built from 16 residues. From germline, CDR1 is LGHNA and CDR2 YNFKEQ.

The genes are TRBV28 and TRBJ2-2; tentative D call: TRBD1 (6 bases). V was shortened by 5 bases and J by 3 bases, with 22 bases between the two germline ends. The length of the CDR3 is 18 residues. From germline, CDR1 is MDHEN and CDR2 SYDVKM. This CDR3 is CASSLPAFDRRYTGELFF. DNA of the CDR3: TGTGCCAGCAGTCTCCCTGCTTTTGACAGGCGATACACCGGGGAGCTGTTTTTT. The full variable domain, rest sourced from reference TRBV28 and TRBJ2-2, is DVKVTQSSRYLVKRTGEKVFLECVQDMDHENMFWYRQDPGLGLRLIYFSYDVKMKEKGDIPEGYSVSREKKERFSLILESASTNQTSMYLCASSLPAFDRRYTGELFFGEGSRLTVL.

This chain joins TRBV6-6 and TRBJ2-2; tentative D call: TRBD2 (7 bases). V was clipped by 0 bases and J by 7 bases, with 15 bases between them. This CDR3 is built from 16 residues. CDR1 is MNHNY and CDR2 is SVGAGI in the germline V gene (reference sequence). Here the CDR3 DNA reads TGTGCCAGCAGTTACTCTAGGGGGGGCGCCGGCGGGGAGCTGTTTTTT. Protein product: CASSYSRGGAGGELFF.

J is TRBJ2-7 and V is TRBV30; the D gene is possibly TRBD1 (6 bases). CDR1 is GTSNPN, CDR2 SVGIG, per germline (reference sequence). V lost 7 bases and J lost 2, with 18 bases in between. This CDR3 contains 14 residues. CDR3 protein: CASPVQGNPYEQYF. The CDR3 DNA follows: TGTGCCTCCCCGGTACAGGGCAATCCCTACGAGCAGTACTTC.

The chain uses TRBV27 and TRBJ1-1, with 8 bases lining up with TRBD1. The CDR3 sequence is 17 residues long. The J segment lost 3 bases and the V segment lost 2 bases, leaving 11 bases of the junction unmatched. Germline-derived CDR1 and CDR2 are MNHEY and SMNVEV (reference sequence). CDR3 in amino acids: CASSLKGQGRVDTEAFF. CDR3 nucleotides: TGTGCCAGCAGTTTAAAAGGACAGGGAAGGGTGGACACTGAAGCTTTCTTT.

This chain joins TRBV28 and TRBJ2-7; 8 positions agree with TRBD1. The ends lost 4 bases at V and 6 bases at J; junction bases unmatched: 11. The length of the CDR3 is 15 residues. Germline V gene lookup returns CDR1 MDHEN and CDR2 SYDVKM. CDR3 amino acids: CASSSPSTGEGEQYV. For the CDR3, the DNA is TGTGCCAGCAGTTCACCATCGACAGGGGAAGGCGAGCAGTACGTC.

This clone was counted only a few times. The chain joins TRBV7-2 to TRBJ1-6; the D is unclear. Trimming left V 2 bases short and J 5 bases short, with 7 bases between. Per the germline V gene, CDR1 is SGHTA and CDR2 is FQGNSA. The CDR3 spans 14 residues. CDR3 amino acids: CASSLTGNNSPLHF. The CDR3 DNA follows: TGTGCCAGCAGCTTAACGGGCAATAATTCACCCCTCCACTTT.